Presented here are 30 T cell receptor beta chains from one specimen sequenced in a study of T cell changes during pregnancy in multiple sclerosis. Data came from immunoSEQ multiplex PCR; TCRdb stores just in-frame clones and leaves some out. The data hold tens of thousands of clones, with about 93% observed a single time. Here the sequenced sample was CD8+ T cells from peripheral blood mononuclear cells, taken in the third trimester of pregnancy. These receptors were obtained from a female donor with multiple sclerosis, enrolled in a pregnancy study.

V usage is TRBV27 and J usage is TRBJ2-7, with TRBD2 matching over 10 bases. The germline gives CDR1 MNHEY, CDR2 SMNVEV (reference sequence). The CDR3 loop spans 20 amino acids. V lost 0 bases, J lost 7 bases, and 21 bases stayed unmatched. Here the CDR3 DNA reads TGTGCCAGCAGTTTATCCTCTTTCCCGCCGAGCGGGAGGGCCGGGGGAGAGCAGTACTTC. Protein: CASSLSSFPPSGRAGGEQYF.

This chain uses TRBV6-1 with TRBJ1-5, with a tentative D call TRBD1 (6 bases). This CDR3 is 15 amino acids long. CDR1 is MNHNS, CDR2 SASEGT, per germline. Trimming cost V 8 bases and J 2 bases, with 16 bases left between them. Here the CDR3 reads CASHVRRQGNQPQHF. CDR3 coding DNA: TGTGCCAGCCACGTAAGACGACAGGGCAATCAGCCCCAGCATTTT.

This chain joins TRBV18 and TRBJ2-3; 11 bases are shared with TRBD2. In germline, CDR1 is KGHSH, CDR2 LQKENI. This CDR3 spans 17 amino acids. V lost 1 base to trimming and J lost 2 bases; unmatched junction nucleotides: 5. The CDR3: CASSPRASGGPTDTQYF. The CDR3 DNA reads TGTGCCAGCTCACCACGGGCTAGCGGGGGGCCCACAGATACGCAGTATTTT.

The CDR3 DNA is TGTGCCAGCAAACGGGACAGGGGCACTCAGCCCCAGCATTTT. This encodes CASKRDRGTQPQHF. The chain is built from TRBV6-1 and TRBJ1-5, with TRBD1 identical over 10 bases. The CDR3 is 14 residues long. V lost 7 bases, J lost 6 bases, and 6 bases stayed unmatched. Germline V CDR1 and CDR2: MNHNS, SASEGT.

The CDR3: CASSWAGGNTGELFF. The CDR3 DNA is TGTGCCAGCTCCTGGGCAGGGGGGAACACCGGGGAGCTGTTTTTT. The chain links TRBV27 to TRBJ2-2, with TRBD1 matching over 7 bases. Germline V lookup: CDR1 MNHEY, CDR2 SMNVEV (reference sequence). The CDR3 is made up of 15 amino acids. V lost 8 bases, J lost 1 base, and 7 bases stayed unmatched.

The chain is built from TRBV7-9 and TRBJ2-4; D not certain. CDR3 length equals 14 residues. V was cut by 1 base and J by 0 bases, with 4 bases left in between. CDR1 and CDR2 from the germline V gene are SEHNR and FQNEAQ (reference sequence). CDR3 nucleotide sequence: TGTGCCAGCAGCTTAGAACTAGCCAAAAACATTCAGTACTTC. As protein: CASSLELAKNIQYF.

The chain combines TRBV29-1 with TRBJ2-3; D gene unclear. Trimming took off 3 bases at V and 1 base at J, with 11 bases between the two ends. CDR3 length equals 14 residues. The V gene's germline CDR1 is SQVTM and CDR2 ANQGSEA. CDR3 nucleotide sequence: TGCAGCGTTGACCGAACCCTAGGCACAGATACGCAGTATTTT. It yields the protein CSVDRTLGTDTQYF.

CDR3 sequence reads: CAIPSRSGVRLGETQYF. The CDR3 DNA sequence: TGTGCCATTCCTTCGCGGTCCGGGGTAAGGCTCGGAGAGACCCAGTACTTC. The chain recombines TRBV19 with TRBJ2-5; weak D call: TRBD2 (5 bases). The CDR3 totals 17 residues. Trimming cost V 10 bases and J 4 bases, with 28 bases left between them. Germline assignment: CDR1 LNHDA and CDR2 SQIVND (reference sequence).

The rearrangement uses TRBV11-2 and TRBJ2-3; 8 positions match TRBD2. Germline V CDR1 and CDR2: SGHAT, FQNNGV. This CDR3 contains 16 residues. J gave up 2 bases and V 2 bases, and 6 bases lay outside the gene matches. DNA of the CDR3: TGTGCCAGCAGCTTACTTAGCGGGGCTCCCACAGATACGCAGTATTTT. It specifies CASSLLSGAPTDTQYF. Supplemented by reference TRBV11-2 and TRBJ2-3, the full variable domain reads EAGVAQSPRYKIIEKRQSVAFWCNPISGHATLYWYQQILGQGPKLLIQFQNNGVVDDSQLPKDRFSAERLKGVDSTLKIQPAKLEDSAVYLCASSLLSGAPTDTQYFGPGTRLTVL.

This chain joins TRBV6-1 and TRBJ2-5, with TRBD2 as a possible D gene (7 bases). V was clipped by 3 bases and J by 5 bases, with 13 bases between them. Germline CDR1 is MNHNS and CDR2 is SASEGT. This CDR3 has 14 residues. CDR3 coding DNA: TGTGCCAGCAGTGATGAGGGGGGGAGGGAGACCCAGTACTTC. Protein sequence: CASSDEGGRETQYF.

The chain links TRBV19 to TRBJ2-1, with 9 bases matching TRBD2. V lost 3 bases and J lost 0; bases outside the gene matches: 9. Germline CDR1 reads LNHDA; CDR2 reads SQIVND (reference sequence). The CDR3 runs to 18 residues. The CDR3 DNA is TGTGCCAGTAGTATTCGGGCTAGCGGGGTGAGCTCCTACAATGAGCAGTTCTTC. This sequence encodes CASSIRASGVSSYNEQFF.

Here the CDR3 DNA reads TGTGCCAGCAGCCAAGATATGGCAGGCCAACGCTATGGCTACACCTTC. Residues: CASSQDMAGQRYGYTF. This chain links TRBV4-2 with TRBJ1-2, with D unclear. There are 16 residues in the CDR3. V was trimmed by 0 bases and J by 4 bases, leaving 15 bases between them. Per germline, CDR1 LGHNA and CDR2 YNFKEQ.

The sample holds one count of this clone. This chain joins TRBV4-3 and TRBJ1-2; 8 positions agree with TRBD1. The V gene end was trimmed by 2 bases and the J gene end by 4 bases; junction bases not matched to a gene: 3. The CDR3 is made up of 14 amino acids. Per the germline V gene, CDR1 is LGHNA and CDR2 is YSLEER. This chain's CDR3 is CASSQHRGVYGYTF. The CDR3 region has the DNA TGCGCCAGCAGCCAACACAGGGGGGTCTATGGCTACACCTTC.

CDR3 protein: CASSFDGQQDIENTEAFF. The CDR3 DNA follows: TGTGCCAGCAGCTTTGATGGCCAGCAGGACATAGAGAACACTGAAGCTTTCTTT. The chain carries TRBV5-5 and TRBJ1-1, with TRBD1 as a possible D gene (5 bases). This CDR3 is 18 amino acids long. CDR1 is SGHKS, CDR2 YYEKEE, per germline (reference sequence). Trimming took off 2 bases at V and 1 base at J, with 21 bases between the two ends.

This chain joins TRBV28 and TRBJ2-7; weak D call: TRBD2 (7 bases). Germline lookup yields CDR1 MDHEN and CDR2 SYDVKM. V was trimmed by 6 bases and J by 6 bases, leaving 15 bases between them. The CDR3 covers 13 residues. The CDR3 DNA follows: TGTGCCAGCAGGGGGGCGGGGGCCCTCGAGCAGTACTTC. Protein sequence: CASRGAGALEQYF.

For the CDR3, the DNA is TGTGCCAGCAGTACCATAGGAGATCAGCCCCAGCATTTT. Translation gives CASSTIGDQPQHF. The chain recombines TRBV6-6 with TRBJ1-5; D is unclear. CDR1 MNHNY and CDR2 SVGAGI come from the germline V gene (reference sequence). V lost 5 bases to trimming and J lost 5 bases, with 10 bases between them. The CDR3 totals 13 residues.

This chain joins TRBV6-5 and TRBJ1-2; unclear D gene. From germline, CDR1 is MNHEY and CDR2 SVGAGI. The CDR3 totals 13 residues. Trimming cost V 2 bases and J 4 bases, with 8 bases left between them. The CDR3 protein is CASSYGQVYGYTF. CDR3 bases: TGTGCCAGCAGTTACGGGCAGGTCTATGGCTACACCTTC.

The rearrangement uses TRBV4-1 and TRBJ2-1, with TRBD2 identical over 8 bases. The trim removed 4 bases at V and 6 bases at J, leaving 8 bases unmatched. The CDR3 runs to 15 residues. Germline lookup yields CDR1 MGHRA and CDR2 YSYEKL. The CDR3: CASSLTSEGGNEQFF. In nucleotides, the CDR3 is TGCGCCAGCAGCCTGACTAGCGAGGGGGGCAATGAGCAGTTCTTC.

This clone was detected once. The J gene is TRBJ2-3, the V gene TRBV5-1; 9 bases match TRBD2. The CDR3 loop spans 15 amino acids. The germline V gene has CDR1 SGHRS and CDR2 YFSETQ. V dropped 4 bases and J dropped 0; count of bases not matched to a gene: 3. The chain's CDR3 is CASSRGLASTDTQYF. CDR3 DNA: TGCGCCAGCAGCCGGGGACTAGCCAGCACAGATACGCAGTATTTT.

J is TRBJ2-3 and V is TRBV4-3, with 10 bases matching TRBD2. The CDR3 is made up of 18 amino acids. CDR1 is LGHNA and CDR2 is YSLEER in the germline V gene. With 1 base clipped from V and 5 bases from J, the junction kept 12 bases outside the gene matches. CDR3 DNA sequence: TGCGCCAGCAGCCAAGTTAATAGACTAGCGGGCAATCAAGATACGCAGTATTTT. It is translated as CASSQVNRLAGNQDTQYF.

This chain joins TRBV6-5 and TRBJ2-1; the D gene is possibly TRBD2 (6 bases). From germline, CDR1 is MNHEY and CDR2 SVGAGI. This CDR3 has 15 residues. V was shortened by 2 bases and J by 0 bases, with 8 bases between the two germline ends. This chain's CDR3 is CASSYRDFSYNEQFF. The CDR3 DNA reads TGTGCCAGCAGTTACCGGGACTTCTCCTACAATGAGCAGTTCTTC.

V and J are TRBV2 and TRBJ2-2; the match to TRBD1 covers 7 bases. Germline trimming cut 6 bases from V and 2 bases from J; bases unmatched to any gene: 15. CDR3 length: 18 amino acids. Germline lookup yields CDR1 SNHLY and CDR2 FYNNEI. CDR3 nucleotides: TGTGCCAGCAGCCAAGAGAGTCCCGGGACAGCTAACACCGGGGAGCTGTTTTTT. Protein: CASSQESPGTANTGELFF.

V and J are TRBV6-1 and TRBJ2-2; TRBD1 might be the D (5 bases). In germline, CDR1 is MNHNS, CDR2 SASEGT. CDR3 size: 15 residues. Deletions cut 4 bases from V and 4 bases from J, with 13 bases between. This CDR3 is CASSGTPGSTGELFF. As DNA, the CDR3 is TGTGCCAGCAGTGGAACCCCAGGGTCCACCGGGGAGCTGTTTTTT.

J is TRBJ2-3 and V is TRBV7-8; TRBD1 matches at 8 bases. This CDR3 spans 16 amino acids. Germline V CDR1 and CDR2: SGHVS, FQNEAQ. The trim removed 5 bases at V and 0 bases at J, leaving 7 bases unmatched. As DNA, the CDR3 is TGTGCCAGCAGCCACTCTTGGGACAGGAGCACAGATACGCAGTATTTT. Protein sequence: CASSHSWDRSTDTQYF.

The V call is TRBV10-1, the J call TRBJ2-7; TRBD2 is a possible D gene (6 bases). The length of the CDR3 is 15 residues. Trimming took off 8 bases at V and 3 bases at J, with 20 bases between the two ends. Germline V gives CDR1 WNHNN, CDR2 SYGVQD (reference sequence). The CDR3 bases are TGCGCCAGCGGCTGGAATGGAGGGAAAAGCTACGAGCAGTACTTC. Amino acids: CASGWNGGKSYEQYF.

The chain has TRBV4-3 and TRBJ2-1, with a weak D call TRBD1 (7 bases). CDR3 length: 14 residues. The V end lost 4 bases, the J end lost 8 bases, and 15 bases lay between the germline ends. The germline gives CDR1 LGHNA, CDR2 YSLEER. The CDR3 protein is CASSLRRGADEQFF. In DNA, the CDR3 is TGCGCCAGCAGCCTCCGCAGGGGGGCGGATGAGCAGTTCTTC.

The chain links TRBV7-2 to TRBJ2-1; TRBD2 matches 8 bases. With 3 bases clipped from V and 4 bases from J, the junction kept 8 bases outside the gene matches. Germline V lookup: CDR1 SGHTA, CDR2 FQGNSA. The CDR3 spans 16 residues. CDR3 residues: CASSLSAQRGYNEQFF. DNA for the CDR3: TGTGCCAGCAGCTTGTCCGCCCAGCGGGGGTACAATGAGCAGTTCTTC.

The chain joins TRBV15 to TRBJ2-1; 9 bases map to TRBD2. This CDR3 region has 16 residues. V gave up 0 bases and J gave up 7 bases; unmatched junction bases: 7. CDR1 and CDR2 (germline): LNHNV, YYDKDF (reference sequence). Here the CDR3 reads CATSRDLGGRVNEQFF. Written as DNA, the CDR3 is TGTGCCACCAGCAGAGATCTCGGCGGGAGGGTTAATGAGCAGTTCTTC. Filled out from reference TRBV15 and TRBJ2-1, the complete variable domain reads DAMVIQNPRYQVTQFGKPVTLSCSQTLNHNVMYWYQQKSSQAPKLLFHYYDKDFNNEADTPDNFQSRRPNTSFCFLDIRSPGLGDTAMYLCATSRDLGGRVNEQFFGPGTRLTVL.

The chain uses TRBV4-1 and TRBJ1-5, with unresolved D. The CDR3 loop spans 16 amino acids. Germline CDR1 is MGHRA and CDR2 is YSYEKL. Trimming removed 0 bases from V and 3 bases from J, with 12 bases in between. CDR3 sequence (DNA): TGCGCCAGCAGCCAAGAAGAGGCAGTTCACAATCAGCCCCAGCATTTT. This sequence encodes CASSQEEAVHNQPQHF.

V is TRBV7-9 and J is TRBJ2-5; a possible D gene is TRBD1 (5 bases). V was clipped by 4 bases and J by 5 bases, with 14 bases between them. The CDR3 length is 14 residues. Germline CDR1 SEHNR, CDR2 FQNEAQ (reference sequence). The CDR3 reads CASSSDPAGETQYF. CDR3 nucleotides: TGTGCCAGCAGCTCCGACCCGGCAGGGGAGACCCAGTACTTC. Together with reference TRBV7-9 and TRBJ2-5, the CDR3 gives the full variable domain: DTGVSQNPRHKITKRGQNVTFRCDPISEHNRLYWYRQTLGQGPEFLTYFQNEAQLEKSRLLSDRFSAERPKGSFSTLEIQRTEQGDSAMYLCASSSDPAGETQYFGPGTRLLVL.